Listed below are T cell receptor beta chains from one sample, sequenced in a study of blood T cell repertoires in COVID-19. This table comes from immunoSEQ multiplex PCR, and its TCRdb copy is limited to in-frame clones, with some not included. The sample lists some 70,000 clones, 85% to 90% seen once, with about 0.56% in the top ten. The sequencing input was peripheral blood. Receptors originate from a man in his sixties with acute or convalescent COVID-19. Each CDR3 is given with its conserved first and last residue. A D gene is named only where the DNA matches it firmly. Only part of the rows carry a size: once, few, many, or a class if the clone is expanded.

D,V,J,size,DNA,CDR3
TRBD1,TRBV11-3,TRBJ1-1,once,TGTGCCAGCAGCAGGGGGCCCTACACTGAAGCTTTCTTT,CASSRGPYTEAFF
TRBD1,TRBV11-2,TRBJ1-1,-,TGTGCCAGCAGCTTATCGACAGGGGGCTTCACTGAAGCTTTCTTT,CASSLSTGGFTEAFF
TRBD2,TRBV5-4,TRBJ2-5,-,TGTGCCAGCAGCTTGGGCGGGCTAGCGGGGGCTCAAGAGACCCAGTACTTC,CASSLGGLAGAQETQYF
TRBD1,TRBV6-6,TRBJ1-2,-,TGTGCCAGCAGTTACCAGACAGGGAACTATGGCTACACCTTC,CASSYQTGNYGYTF
-,TRBV19,TRBJ1-1,-,TGTGCCAGTAGTATAAGGAGGAACGGGAACACTGAAGCTTTCTTT,CASSIRRNGNTEAFF
TRBD1,TRBV20-1,TRBJ1-1,-,TGCAGTGCTAGTAAGGCAGGGGGCGGGAAGGGCACTGAAGCTTTCTTT,CSASKAGGGKGTEAFF
-,TRBV5-1,TRBJ1-1,-,TGCGCCAGCAGCTTGGCTGGGCGCAGCGAAGCTTTCTTT,CASSLAGRSEAFF
-,TRBV5-6,TRBJ1-1,-,TGTGCCAGCAGCTGGGCACCAACGAACACTGAAGCTTTCTTT,CASSWAPTNTEAFF
-,TRBV9,TRBJ2-5,-,TGTGCCAGCAGCGTAGCTCAGGGTCCCGAGACCCAGTACTTC,CASSVAQGPETQYF
-,TRBV19,TRBJ2-3,medium-sized,TGTTCGGCGGGGAGCCCTCCGTCAGATACGCAGTATTTT,CSAGSPPSDTQYF
-,TRBV5-5,TRBJ1-1,-,TGTGCCAGCAGCGCGTCAACAGGGAACACTGAAGCTTTCTTT,CASSASTGNTEAFF
-,TRBV6-6,TRBJ1-2,-,TGTGCCAGCAGCACGTCCAGGCTCGTTAACTATGGCTACACCTTC,CASSTSRLVNYGYTF
TRBD1,TRBV5-5,TRBJ2-3,-,TGTGCCAGCAGCGGGGGGACAGGGGGCACAGATACGCAGTATTTT,CASSGGTGGTDTQYF
TRBD1,TRBV24-1,TRBJ2-2,-,TGTGCCACCAGAGCCACCGGGACAGGGGATGCCGGGGAGCTGTTTTTT,CATRATGTGDAGELFF
-,TRBV12-3/TRBV12-4,TRBJ2-1,-,TGTGCCAGCAGTTGGCTGACCTACAATGAGCAGTTCTTC,CASSWLTYNEQFF
-,TRBV5-1,TRBJ2-5,-,TGCGCCAGCAGCTTGGCCCTTTCGGGGAGCCATAAAGAGACCCAGTACTTC,CASSLALSGSHKETQYF
TRBD1,TRBV10-3,TRBJ2-7,-,TGTGCCATCCGGGACAGGGGAGGCGAGCAGTACTTC,CAIRDRGGEQYF
-,TRBV29-1,TRBJ2-3,-,TGCAGCGTTGATGTGGAGCACACAGATACGCAGTATTTT,CSVDVEHTDTQYF
TRBD2,TRBV7-3,TRBJ2-1,-,TGTGCCAGCAGCTTAAATATAGCGGGAGTTGGCTACAATGAGCAGTTCTTC,CASSLNIAGVGYNEQFF
-,TRBV4-2,TRBJ1-5,once,TGTGCCAGCAGCCTCGATCGGGGGGCTAATCAGCCCCAGCATTTT,CASSLDRGANQPQHF
-,TRBV12-3/TRBV12-4,TRBJ1-2,-,TGTGCCAGCAGTTACAGGGCTGGCTACACCTTC,CASSYRAGYTF
-,TRBV7-9,TRBJ1-1,-,TGTGCCAGCAGCTTTTACGGGAACACTGAAGCTTTCTTT,CASSFYGNTEAFF
TRBD2,TRBV28,TRBJ2-5,-,TGTGCCAGCTCATCTAGCGGGGGACGGGAGACCCAGTACTTC,CASSSSGGRETQYF
TRBD1,TRBV5-1,TRBJ2-2,-,TGCGCCAGCAGCTACGACAGGGGGGCCGGGGAGCTGTTTTTT,CASSYDRGAGELFF
-,TRBV5-4,TRBJ2-7,-,TGTGCCAGCAGCTCCTCCGGGAGTATCGACGAGCAGTACTTC,CASSSSGSIDEQYF
-,TRBV29-1,TRBJ1-1,-,TGCAGCGTTGTAGCCTGGAACACTGAAGCTTTCTTT,CSVVAWNTEAFF
-,TRBV19,TRBJ1-5,-,TGTGCCAGTAGTAGGACAGCGAATCAGCCCCAGCATTTT,CASSRTANQPQHF
TRBD1,TRBV19,TRBJ1-5,-,TGTGCCAGTAGTCCATTGGGGACAGTTAGCAATCAGCCCCAGCATTTT,CASSPLGTVSNQPQHF
-,TRBV19,TRBJ1-4,-,TGTGCCAGTAGTATAGATCGCAGATCCTCCAGGGCATTCAGTGAAAAACTGTTTTTT,CASSIDRRSSRAFSEKLFF
TRBD1,TRBV7-2,TRBJ2-4,-,TGTGCCAGCAGCTTAACAGGGGGCCCCAAAAACATTCAGTACTTC,CASSLTGGPKNIQYF
TRBD1,TRBV11-3,TRBJ2-5,-,TGTGCCAGCAGCTTCCGCGGGACAGGCCCCCAAGAGACCCAGTACTTC,CASSFRGTGPQETQYF
TRBD2,TRBV5-1,TRBJ2-3,-,TGCGCCAGCAGCACGGGACTAGCGACGAGCACAGATACGCAGTATTTT,CASSTGLATSTDTQYF
TRBD2,TRBV20-1,TRBJ2-7,-,TGCAGTGCTAGTAGGGGCGGGAGTTGGGAGCAGTACTTC,CSASRGGSWEQYF
-,TRBV7-6,TRBJ2-3,-,TGTGCCAGCAGCTCTTGGGAGATAGGCACAGATACGCAGTATTTT,CASSSWEIGTDTQYF
TRBD1,TRBV5-1,TRBJ1-3,-,TGCGCCAGGGCAGGGGGGACAGGGAGCTCTGGAAACACCATATATTTT,CARAGGTGSSGNTIYF
TRBD1,TRBV2,TRBJ1-6,-,TGTGCCAGCAGTATACGACAGGGTCTTGGTTCACCCCTCCACTTT,CASSIRQGLGSPLHF
-,TRBV10-3,TRBJ1-1,once,TGTGCCATCAGTGACAGTATGAACACTGAAGCTTTCTTT,CAISDSMNTEAFF
-,TRBV4-2,TRBJ2-7,-,TGTGCCAGCAGCCAAGAGGGGCAGGGCGTCAACGAGCAGTACTTC,CASSQEGQGVNEQYF
-,TRBV10-3,TRBJ1-1,-,TGTGCCATCACGGGGGGGGCTGGGGGTGAAGCTTTCTTT,CAITGGAGGEAFF
-,TRBV6-5,TRBJ2-1,-,TGTGCCAGCACAAACCGGGATGAGCAGTTCTTC,CASTNRDEQFF
-,TRBV7-8,TRBJ1-1,-,TGTGCCAGCAGCTTAGCGGCACGGGGCACTGAAGCTTTCTTT,CASSLAARGTEAFF
-,TRBV15,TRBJ2-5,-,TGTGCCACCAGCAGAGTCAGGGGGGCGTGGGAGACCCAGTACTTC,CATSRVRGAWETQYF
TRBD2,TRBV4-2,TRBJ2-2,-,TGTGCCAGCAGCCAAGATTTAGCTAGCGGGACAGTCAACACCGGGGAGCTGTTTTTT,CASSQDLASGTVNTGELFF
TRBD2,TRBV18,TRBJ2-1,-,TGTGCCAGCTCCCAGGGGCAGGGTAACAGCGGGAGGATATACAATGAGCAGTTCTTC,CASSQGQGNSGRIYNEQFF
-,TRBV2,TRBJ1-2,few,TGTGCCAGCCCAATACGGGGAGACGGGAATCGCTACACCTTC,CASPIRGDGNRYTF
TRBD1,TRBV6-5,TRBJ1-2,-,TGTGCCAGCAGTTACCAGGGGGCAGACTATGGCTACACCTTC,CASSYQGADYGYTF
-,TRBV7-9,TRBJ2-3,-,TGTGCCAGCAGCCCGTATTCTCCAGTAAGCACAGATACGCAGTATTTT,CASSPYSPVSTDTQYF
-,TRBV5-6,TRBJ1-2,once,TGTGCCAGCAGCTTGCCGGGCCCCGGACATAACTATGGCTACACCTTC,CASSLPGPGHNYGYTF
TRBD1,TRBV19,TRBJ2-7,-,TGTGCCAGTCAAGAGACAGGGGGAAATTTCTACGAGCAGTACTTC,CASQETGGNFYEQYF
-,TRBV5-8,TRBJ1-2,-,TGTGCCAGCAGCTTTCCAGGCTATGGCTACACCTTC,CASSFPGYGYTF
TRBD1,TRBV6-5,TRBJ1-6,-,TGTGCCAGCAGTTACTCGGGACAGGCAAAGAATTCACCCCTCCACTTT,CASSYSGQAKNSPLHF
-,TRBV28,TRBJ1-5,-,TGTGCCAGCAGTCGCTTGGGACACGGGGTTAGCAATCAGCCCCAGCATTTT,CASSRLGHGVSNQPQHF
-,TRBV19,TRBJ2-3,-,TGTGCCAGTAGTCCCCAATACGGGTCGGGGCGGGAAACCACAGATACGCAGTATTTT,CASSPQYGSGRETTDTQYF
TRBD1,TRBV20-1,TRBJ2-7,-,TGCAGTGCTAGTTGGGGGGACAGGGCCTACGAGCAGTACTTC,CSASWGDRAYEQYF
-,TRBV10-3,TRBJ1-2,once,TGTGCCATCAGTGAGTCTTCGGGGTATGGCTACACCTTC,CAISESSGYGYTF
-,TRBV5-1,TRBJ2-5,once,TGCGCCAGCAGCTTGGAACACAAAAAAGAGACCCAGTACTTC,CASSLEHKKETQYF
-,TRBV9,TRBJ1-4,-,TGTGCCAGCAGCGTAGGAGCTAATAATGAAAAACTGTTTTTT,CASSVGANNEKLFF
-,TRBV6-5,TRBJ1-5,-,TGTGCCAGCAGAAGACAGCGGGATCAGCCCCAGCATTTT,CASRRQRDQPQHF
-,TRBV18,TRBJ2-1,-,TGTGCCAGCTCACCAGGGAGTAGCGCTAGGAGCTCCTACAATGAGCAGTTCTTC,CASSPGSSARSSYNEQFF